Sequencing of this T cell receptor beta chain was carried out in a study of shared clonotypes between healthy human individuals (TCRdb year 2020). At the level of the whole study: The cohort comprised a couple of women and three men aged 18 to 49 years. For each donor, CD4 naive and CD4 memory were each run on three plates, CD8 naive on two plates, and CD8 memory on one plate. Blood TCR repertoires of a handful of healthy adults were deeply sequenced to estimate repertoire size and the extent of clonotype sharing between individuals. To increase sequencing depth and limit assay-specific biases, different laboratories used diverse techniques to prepare libraries and sequence TCR repertoires. Per donor, leukapheresis produced somewhere between about 0.85 and 9.5 billion PBMCs.

Using the deep immunoSEQ assay, multiplex PCR amplified TCR CDR3 regions from genomic DNA. For each cell subset, the extracted genomic DNA was distributed evenly across all wells of several immunoSEQ 96-well plates, and each plate served as one replicate. Each replicate PCR for sorted subsets received about 210 ng genomic DNA, equal to tens of thousands of T cell genomes. The purified libraries were quantified using a Qubit 3.0 fluorometer, sized with a Bioanalyzer 2100, and then quantified again using the KAPA Library Quantification kit. A separate single-read 150-cycle Illumina NextSeq 550 flow cell was used to sequence each immunoSEQ 96-well plate. Per the source publication's procedure: Because the immunoSEQ output held only junctional sequences and lacked quality scores, the filtering could not match the filtering applied to full-length reads. Sequences were annotated with PyIR, a Python wrapper for IgBLAST v1.9, using IMGT germline references to assign V/J genes and CDR3. Reads with weak V/J assignments (E-value above 1e-6), missing CDR3, stop codons, out-of-frame junctions, or ambiguous translated residues were removed. V3J clonotypes were defined by identical inferred V gene, J gene, and CDR3 amino acid sequence. The percentage overlap between two repertoires was calculated by dividing the number of shared unique clonotypes by the size of the smaller repertoire. Three approaches were used to assess repertoire richness: RTK rarefaction, the Chao1 estimator, and Recon v2.1 estimates of unobserved clonotypes. Generation probabilities for all TCRbeta clonotypes obtained by the gDNA method from a handful of donors were computed using OLGA. Drawn from immuneACCESS, this table holds only the in-frame rearrangements with V and J called that TCRdb kept. Clones are partly lost; checked studies trace under half to an unresolved V gene and leave the rest unexplained. That table supplies the V and J calls and clone size; D and trimming were determined from the DNA. The table for this sample lists over 300,000 clones; about nine tenths of them were counted only once. The ten largest clones represent about 16% of the sample.

Paper-wide results and their limitations: Even with the large sequencing depth, rarefaction of the sorted-subset datasets indicated that sequencing was incomplete. Clonotypes shared by all four sorted-subset donors showed higher generation probabilities than non-shared clonotypes. Based on pairwise subsampling, the degree of clonotype sharing among donors was expected to be affected by sequencing depth. Naive subsets generally had larger estimated clonotype richness than memory subsets. Across four donors, around 5.4% of naive CD4, approximately 4% of naive CD8, about 2.3% of memory CD4, and about 0.4% of memory CD8 clonotypes were shared. Sampling was limited to blood, and TCR repertoires in tissue likely differ from TCR repertoires in blood. Because the study included a small number of donors, the genetic and exposure-history diversity represented was limited.

This clone was found once. Its binding antigen is unknown. Within one base of it there is no much larger clone, and no base qualities were kept. Healthy HIV-negative adults with no recently reported acute infections or vaccinations were included as donors. Every donor was a Caucasian adult living in Nashville, Tennessee, USA. The CD8 memory samples were a combination of magnetically selected CD45RO+ cells and CCR7-negative CD45RA+ effector memory (TemRA) cells. Blood was collected by leukapheresis, and PBMCs were isolated by Ficoll-Histopaque density gradient centrifugation and then cryopreserved in liquid nitrogen vapor phase. Analytical flow cytometry was used to check the purity and quantity of every magnetically sorted T cell population. Genomic DNA was isolated from every sorted fraction and measured by UV absorbance on a Nanodrop 2000c. The receptor was isolated from a young man in good health. Sequences were obtained from memory CD8+ T cells sorted from blood. Sample cell subset or site, as interpreted from the label and publication: CD45RO+ cells pooled with CCR7-negative TemRA cells.

The DNA sequence is as follows: TGTGCCAGCAGCTTCCCGTGGGTCTCTGGGGCCAACGTCCTGACTTTC. Its coded protein is CASSFPWVSGANVLTF. The V and J genes are TRBV11-2 and TRBJ2-6; the D gene assignment is ambiguous. V was cut back by 3 bases and J by 0 bases, leaving a gap of 9 bases between them. The CDR3 covers 16 residues, taking in both the cysteine and the phenylalanine. Kept here is only the CDR3 DNA, which spans 48 bases and is read in frame from base 1. CDR1 and CDR2, per the germline V gene, are SGHAT and FQNNGV.